Following are 10 T cell receptor beta chains from one sample sequenced in a study of T cells after yellow fever vaccination. TCRdb reprocessed the 5' RACE reads via MiXCR and lists one record per CDR3 protein. The sample has 450,000 to 550,000 distinct CDR3 sequences, around a fifth seen once. Here the sequenced sample was PBMCs, taken 21 days after the first yellow fever vaccination. The receptor set was obtained from a man between 18 and 29 years old who received the YFV17D yellow fever vaccine.

In this sample, this clonotype turned up a few times. The chain combines TRBV2 with TRBJ2-1; no reliable D call. Germline CDR1 is SNHLY and CDR2 is FYNNEI. This CDR3 contains 13 residues. Between the trimmed V and J ends, which lost 3 bases and 3 bases, there was a span of 6 bases. CDR3 nucleotide sequence: TGTGCCAGCAGTGAGCGCATCTACAATGAGCAGTTCTTC. This codes for CASSERIYNEQFF.

The V call is TRBV10-3, the J call TRBJ1-1; D gene unclear. This CDR3 has 12 amino acids. Per germline, CDR1 ENHRY and CDR2 SYGVKD. Between the trimmed V and J ends, which lost 3 bases and 4 bases, there was a span of 6 bases. In DNA, the CDR3 is TGTGCCATCAGTGACAGTAGCACTGAAGCTTTCTTT. Protein sequence: CAISDSSTEAFF.

As regards this clonotype: Germline is not matched at one junction end, which may reflect a read error. The chain couples TRBV4-1 to TRBJ1-2; D remains ambiguous. The CDR3 loop spans 13 amino acids. CDR1 and CDR2 from the germline V gene are MGHRA and YSYEKL. The CDR3 coding sequence is TGCGCCAGCGGCCAAGAGAGTGGCTATGGCTACACCTTC. Protein: CASGQESGYGYTF.

This clonotype was recorded many times. This chain connects TRBV7-2 to TRBJ1-1; D might be TRBD1 (5 bases). CDR3 length: 14 amino acids. Germline V gives CDR1 SGHTA, CDR2 FQGNSA. Trimming took 3 bases from V and 4 from J, leaving 12 bases between them. The CDR3 DNA follows: TGTGCCAGCAGCTTCTGGGGGGTTGGCACTGAAGCTTTCTTT. Protein product: CASSFWGVGTEAFF.

This clonotype has a handful of counts. The chain couples TRBV18 to TRBJ1-4; D is ambiguous. Germline V gives CDR1 KGHSH, CDR2 LQKENI. The CDR3 extends over 18 amino acids. Trimming took off 5 bases at V and 0 bases at J, with 19 bases between the two ends. CDR3 sequence reads: CASSTIPDSSATNEKLFF. The CDR3 DNA follows: TGTGCCAGCTCAACGATCCCGGATAGTTCTGCAACTAATGAAAAACTGTTTTTT.

This clonotype was seen repeatedly, ten times or more. V gene TRBV20-1 combines with J gene TRBJ1-5; maybe TRBD1 (6 bases). The length of the CDR3 is 15 residues. Germline V gene lookup returns CDR1 DFQATT and CDR2 SNEGSKA (reference sequence). The V and J ends lost 0 bases and 4 bases respectively, with 13 bases between them. In DNA form, the CDR3 reads TGCAGTGCTAGAGACGCAGGGGTGGGAAATCAGCCCCAGCATTTT. Protein: CSARDAGVGNQPQHF.

This clonotype was found many times. The chain combines TRBV5-1 with TRBJ2-2; no definite D call. The CDR3 loop spans 15 amino acids. The germline V gene encodes CDR1 SGHRS and CDR2 YFSETQ. V lost 4 bases and J 1 base, leaving 11 bases between the germline ends. The CDR3 region has the DNA TGCGCCAGCAGCCCCAGACGACTGAACACCGGGGAGCTGTTTTTT. This sequence encodes CASSPRRLNTGELFF.

In this sample, this clonotype turned up many times. The chain recombines TRBV3-1 with TRBJ2-5; D unresolved. CDR3 size: 14 residues. The V and J ends lost 8 bases and 5 bases respectively, with 18 bases between them. Germline CDR1 reads LGHDT; CDR2 reads YNNKEL (reference sequence). Written as DNA, the CDR3 is TGTGCCAGCTTGCCGGGCCTCCATTCCGAGACCCAGTACTTC. Amino acid sequence: CASLPGLHSETQYF.

In DNA, the CDR3 is TGTGCCAGTAGTATTCTGAGTCTTCGGCCCCAGCATTTT. Residues: CASSILSLRPQHF. The V gene is TRBV19, the J gene TRBJ1-5; D is unclear. The CDR3 spans 13 residues. Between the trimmed V and J ends, which lost 3 bases and 9 bases, there was a span of 12 bases. Per germline, CDR1 LNHDA and CDR2 SQIVND (reference sequence).

This rearrangement joins TRBV7-9 to TRBJ2-5; 9 nucleotides align to TRBD1. CDR3 length equals 15 residues. Trimming took 5 bases from V and 0 from J; bases not matched to a gene: 4. Germline CDR1 is SEHNR and CDR2 is FQNEAQ (reference sequence). The CDR3 sequence is CASSHRGLDQETQYF. The CDR3 DNA reads TGTGCCAGCAGCCACAGGGGGCTCGACCAAGAGACCCAGTACTTC.